This TCR beta chain came from a study of blood T cell repertoires in COVID-19. Background on the study: PBMCs, B-cell-depleted T cells, or T cells were the source of the cDNA or gDNA that made up the material.

The CDR3 is 17 amino acids. The germline V gene encodes CDR1 MNHEY and CDR2 SMNVEV (reference sequence). V lost 10 bases and J lost 6; bases outside the gene matches: 16. TCRdb keeps only in-frame clones here, not all; method: immunoSEQ multiplex PCR. The sample includes about 140,000 clones, around 83% of them seen just once. The specimen sequenced was peripheral blood. The sequence derives from a man between 60 and 75 years old with active or convalescent COVID-19. The J gene is TRBJ2-1, the V gene TRBV27, with 12 positions matching TRBD2. CDR3 region: CATRITTGLAGRNEQFF. The CDR3 DNA is TGTGCCACCCGAATCACCACAGGACTAGCGGGACGCAATGAGCAGTTCTTC.